These 21 T cell receptor beta chains were all obtained from the same sample, sequenced in a study of CD8 T cells in Susac syndrome. RNA amounts of 0.5 to 1 ug underwent reverse transcription with random hexamers. TCRdb re-derived calls from the immunoSEQ multiplex PCR reads in MiXCR, one entry per CDR3 protein. The sample includes some 190,000 distinct CDR3 sequences, 94% of them seen just once. The sequenced sample consisted of CD4+ T cells from PBMCs. The receptors come from a human donor with Susac syndrome.

This chain joins TRBV18 and TRBJ2-6; possible D gene TRBD1, 6 bases. V was shortened by 6 bases and J by 1 base, with 16 bases between the two germline ends. The CDR3 has 17 amino acids. Germline CDR1 is KGHSH and CDR2 is LQKENI. The CDR3 protein is CASSSTGIVSGANVLTF. The CDR3 DNA reads TGTGCCAGCTCTAGCACAGGGATAGTGTCTGGGGCCAACGTCCTGACTTTC.

This chain connects TRBV20-1 to TRBJ2-5, with D perhaps TRBD1 (5 bases). The CDR3 is 15 residues long. Trimming pared 0 bases from V and 5 bases from J, leaving 16 bases between. The V gene's germline CDR1 is DFQATT and CDR2 SNEGSKA (reference sequence). CDR3 DNA sequence: TGCAGTGCTAGAGACCGCCCCAGGGCAGGGGAGACCCAGTACTTC. It translates to CSARDRPRAGETQYF.

A single count supports this clonotype. This sequence joins TRBV3-1 and TRBJ2-5, with D perhaps matching TRBD1 or TRBD2 (5 bases each). CDR1 and CDR2 (germline): LGHDT, YNNKEL (reference sequence). This CDR3 is 14 amino acids long. V dropped 4 bases and J dropped 1 base, with 10 bases sitting between them. Here the CDR3 reads CASSPWDAQETQYF. The DNA for the CDR3 is TGTGCCAGCAGCCCCTGGGACGCCCAAGAGACCCAGTACTTC.

The chain recombines TRBV28 with TRBJ2-7, with D perhaps TRBD1 or TRBD2 (5 bases each). In germline, CDR1 is MDHEN, CDR2 SYDVKM. Trimming left V 6 bases short and J 2 bases short, with 14 bases between. The CDR3 loop spans 14 amino acids. The CDR3 DNA reads TGTGCCAGCAGCCAAGGGACGGACCCCTACGAGCAGTACTTC. Its translation: CASSQGTDPYEQYF.

The V and J genes are TRBV20-1 and TRBJ1-5, with D hard to call. V lost 1 base to trimming and J lost 6 bases, with 7 bases between them. Germline CDR1 reads DFQATT; CDR2 reads SNEGSKA (reference sequence). The CDR3 contains 12 residues. The CDR3 protein is CSARVGVQPQHF. CDR3 nucleotide sequence: TGCAGTGCTAGAGTGGGCGTTCAGCCCCAGCATTTT.

This chain connects TRBV5-1 to TRBJ2-3; D is uncertain. Between the trimmed V and J ends, which lost 2 bases and 1 base, there was a span of 8 bases. CDR1 is SGHRS and CDR2 is YFSETQ in the germline V gene. The CDR3 covers 14 residues. CDR3 sequence: CASSFRSGTDTQYF. The CDR3 DNA reads as TGCGCCAGCAGCTTCCGGAGCGGCACAGATACGCAGTATTTT. The full variable domain, with the rest looked up from reference TRBV5-1 and TRBJ2-3, is KAGVTQTPRYLIKTRGQQVTLSCSPISGHRSVSWYQQTPGQGLQFLFEYFSETQRNKGNFPGRFSGRQFSNSRSEMNVSTLELGDSALYLCASSFRSGTDTQYFGPGTRLTVL.

The chain couples TRBV15 to TRBJ2-1; possible D gene TRBD2, 5 bases. V lost 0 bases to trimming and J lost 2 bases, with 8 bases between them. The CDR3 covers 15 residues. CDR1 LNHNV and CDR2 YYDKDF come from the germline V gene (reference sequence). The CDR3 loop is CATSREWEPYNEQFF. DNA of the CDR3: TGTGCCACCAGCAGAGAATGGGAGCCCTACAATGAGCAGTTCTTC.

The chain links TRBV19 to TRBJ1-2; possible D gene TRBD1, 6 bases. This CDR3 region has 14 residues. CDR1 and CDR2 (germline): LNHDA, SQIVND (reference sequence). The V and J ends lost 5 bases and 0 bases respectively, with 10 bases between them. The CDR3 DNA follows: TGTGCCAGTAGTGGCAGGGGCGCTAACTATGGCTACACCTTC. Protein product: CASSGRGANYGYTF.

This clonotype was recorded once. The junction does not match germline at one end; this may be a read error. The chain couples TRBV12-3 or TRBV12-4 to TRBJ1-4; D unclear. This CDR3 comprises 14 residues. The CDR3 DNA reads as TGTGCCAGCAGCAATGGGTGGGCTAATAAAAAACTGTTTTTT. Its protein is CASSNGWANKKLFF.

This chain joins TRBV7-2 and TRBJ2-3, with 9 bases fitting TRBD2. V dropped 3 bases and J dropped 6; count of bases not matched to a gene: 7. The CDR3 extends over 15 amino acids. The germline CDR1 and CDR2 sequences are SGHTA and FQGNSA. CDR3 residues: CASSLSGGNTDTQYF. The CDR3 nucleotides read TGTGCCAGCAGCTTGAGCGGGGGGAACACGGATACGCAGTATTTT.

This chain links TRBV6-2 or TRBV6-3 with TRBJ1-5; D not resolved. The CDR3 totals 14 residues. Trimming pared 2 bases from V and 2 bases from J, leaving 7 bases between. Germline CDR1 MNHEY, CDR2 SVGEGT. Written as DNA, the CDR3 is TGTGCCAGCAGTTACCCCAGTGGCAATCAGCCCCAGCATTTT. Amino acid sequence: CASSYPSGNQPQHF.

This chain connects TRBV2 to TRBJ2-7; D uncertain. Trimming cost V 6 bases and J 0 bases, with 6 bases left between them. Germline CDR1 is SNHLY and CDR2 is FYNNEI. The CDR3 sequence is 12 residues long. In DNA form, the CDR3 reads TGTGCCAGCAGGCGGAGCTCCTACGAGCAGTACTTC. Protein product: CASRRSSYEQYF.

The chain recombines TRBV15 with TRBJ2-4; D gene unclear. V was shortened by 3 bases and J by 3 bases, with 12 bases between the two germline ends. The CDR3 is made up of 15 amino acids. Germline-derived CDR1 and CDR2 are LNHNV and YYDKDF (reference sequence). CDR3 sequence reads: CATSRPDLDKNIQYF. DNA for the CDR3: TGTGCCACCAGCAGGCCCGATCTGGACAAAAACATTCAGTACTTC.

The rearrangement joins TRBV6-5 to TRBJ1-6, with D hard to call. Germline-derived CDR1 and CDR2 are MNHEY and SVGAGI. The CDR3 contains 17 residues. V shed 0 bases and J shed 8 bases, with 17 bases lying between them. DNA for the CDR3: TGTGCCAGCAGTTACTCCGTAAATGGGGTCGGCTATTCACCCCTCCACTTT. Its protein product is CASSYSVNGVGYSPLHF.

This clonotype is a singleton in its sample. The V call is TRBV29-1, the J call TRBJ2-4, with D uncertain. The CDR3 totals 12 residues. Germline values: CDR1 SQVTM, CDR2 ANQGSEA. V was shortened by 4 bases and J by 0 bases, with 4 bases between the two germline ends. The CDR3 region has the DNA TGCAGCGTTGGAATAGCCAAAAACATTCAGTACTTC. Translating it yields CSVGIAKNIQYF.

This rearrangement joins TRBV29-1 to TRBJ2-2, with TRBD1 as a possible D gene (6 bases). Per the germline V gene, CDR1 is SQVTM and CDR2 is ANQGSEA. The CDR3 loop spans 14 amino acids. Trimming took off 6 bases at V and 4 bases at J, with 15 bases between the two ends. The CDR3 is CSVGVTGSTGELFF. The CDR3 bases are TGCAGCGTGGGAGTGACAGGTTCCACCGGGGAGCTGTTTTTT.

The J gene is TRBJ1-4, the V gene TRBV3-1; D is unclear. Germline V gene sequence: CDR1 LGHDT, CDR2 YNNKEL (reference sequence). With 0 bases removed from V and 15 bases from J, the gap between germline ends came to 17 bases. The length of the CDR3 is 14 residues. CDR3 nucleotide sequence: TGTGCCAGCAGCCAAGAGAGTACCGCCGGGAGGGTGTTTTTT. This translates into CASSQESTAGRVFF.

The V and J genes are TRBV5-6 and TRBJ2-2, with TRBD1 matching over 7 bases. Germline CDR1 is SGHDT and CDR2 is YYEEEE. J gave up 5 bases and V 4 bases, and 11 bases lay outside the gene matches. The CDR3 extends over 16 amino acids. CDR3 loop: CASSINRGIETGELFF. The CDR3 DNA sequence: TGTGCCAGCAGCATTAACAGGGGAATAGAGACCGGGGAGCTGTTTTTT.

V usage is TRBV4-3 and J usage is TRBJ1-2; no clear D gene. Trimming took 0 bases from V and 4 from J, leaving 6 bases between them. CDR1 is LGHNA, CDR2 YSLEER, per germline. The CDR3 totals 13 residues. CDR3 loop: CASSQDQPYGYTF. The CDR3 DNA sequence: TGCGCCAGCAGCCAAGATCAGCCCTATGGCTACACCTTC.

The chain joins TRBV3-1 to TRBJ1-3; D is undetermined. The germline CDR1 and CDR2 sequences are LGHDT and YNNKEL (reference sequence). Trimming removed 1 base at V and 0 bases at J, with 7 bases between. The CDR3 is 15 residues long. The CDR3 protein is CASSQARLSGNTIYF. In DNA, the CDR3 is TGTGCCAGCAGCCAAGCCCGGCTCTCTGGAAACACCATATATTTT.

This clonotype was seen just once. This chain uses TRBV20-1 with TRBJ1-1, with D uncertain. Trimming removed 3 bases at V and 7 bases at J, with 9 bases between. Germline CDR1 reads DFQATT; CDR2 reads SNEGSKA (reference sequence). There are 11 residues in the CDR3. The CDR3 sequence is CSASVWDEAFF. In DNA form, the CDR3 reads TGCAGTGCTAGTGTCTGGGATGAAGCTTTCTTT.